The 8 T cell receptor beta chains below all came from one sample that was sequenced in a study of identical twins. TCRdb processed the 5' RACE reads anew with MiXCR; each CDR3 protein has one entry. The sample has 650,000 to 800,000 distinct CDR3 sequences; less than 10% are singletons. A further study also used this sample, focusing on yellow fever vaccine responses in identical twins.

The sequencing sample was made of PBMCs. The receptors stem from a woman between 18 and 30 years old in good health.

The chain combines TRBV20-1 with TRBJ2-7; TRBD1 matches 9 bases. Germline values: CDR1 DFQATT, CDR2 SNEGSKA (reference sequence). Unmatched junction bases numbered 13, after V lost 4 bases and J lost 3 bases. This CDR3 comprises 16 residues. In DNA, the CDR3 is TGCAGTGCTACGATCTGGGAGGGACAGGGACTCTACGAGCAGTACTTC. Translation: CSATIWEGQGLYEQYF.

The sample holds a few counts of this clonotype. The V and J genes are TRBV3-1 and TRBJ1-5; possible D gene TRBD1, 6 bases. With 6 bases removed from V and 4 bases from J, the gap between germline ends came to 16 bases. CDR1 and CDR2 (germline): LGHDT, YNNKEL (reference sequence). The length of the CDR3 is 15 residues. CDR3 DNA sequence: TGTGCCAGCAGTGAAACAGGGAATGGGAATCAGCCCCAGCATTTT. Protein product: CASSETGNGNQPQHF.

This clonotype was observed a handful of times. The chain employs TRBV6-2 or TRBV6-3 and TRBJ2-1; tentative D call: TRBD2 (6 bases). Deletions cut 7 bases from V and 4 bases from J, with 17 bases between. Germline lookup yields CDR1 MNHEY and CDR2 SVGEGT. This CDR3 has 15 residues. In DNA, the CDR3 is TGTGCCAGCAACTTCGGGACTCCGGATTACAATGAGCAGTTCTTC. This encodes CASNFGTPDYNEQFF.

The V and J genes are TRBV20-1 and TRBJ2-7; D remains unclear. V was cut by 0 bases and J by 0 bases, with 12 bases left in between. There are 15 residues in the CDR3. Germline V lookup: CDR1 DFQATT, CDR2 SNEGSKA (reference sequence). Here the CDR3 reads CSARDRRVASYEQYF. The CDR3 DNA follows: TGCAGTGCTAGAGATCGCCGCGTTGCCTCCTACGAGCAGTACTTC.

The CDR3 DNA reads TGTGCCAGCAGCTTAGACGGGACAGTTCTCTACGAGCAGTACTTC. Translation: CASSLDGTVLYEQYF. The chain is built from TRBV11-1 and TRBJ2-7; TRBD1 aligns across 7 bases. Germline V gene data show CDR1 as SGHAT and CDR2 as FQDESV (reference sequence). This CDR3 comprises 15 residues. The V gene end was trimmed by 1 base and the J gene end by 3 bases; junction bases not matched to a gene: 6.

Only a few counts were recorded for this clonotype. The chain links TRBV7-2 to TRBJ1-5, with D unclear. Trimming removed 3 bases from V and 4 bases from J, with 10 bases in between. Germline V CDR1 and CDR2: SGHTA, FQGNSA. The CDR3 totals 14 residues. The CDR3 sequence is CASSFRLDNQPQHF. In DNA, the CDR3 is TGTGCCAGCAGCTTCAGGCTAGATAATCAGCCCCAGCATTTT.

This clonotype has a handful of counts. This chain connects TRBV7-9 to TRBJ1-2, with D possibly being TRBD1 (6 bases). In germline, CDR1 is SEHNR, CDR2 FQNEAQ (reference sequence). Trimming left V 4 bases short and J 7 bases short, with 16 bases between. The CDR3 runs 14 residues. CDR3 amino acids: CASSSAGEESGYTF. CDR3 nucleotide sequence: TGTGCCAGCAGCTCGGCAGGGGAGGAGTCTGGCTACACCTTC.

The chain couples TRBV5-5 to TRBJ2-6, with D uncertain. Germline lookup yields CDR1 SGHKS and CDR2 YYEKEE (reference sequence). Between the trimmed V and J ends, which lost 4 bases and 2 bases, there was a span of 10 bases. This CDR3 contains 15 residues. DNA for the CDR3: TGTGCCAGCAGCCCCTATCTCACTGGGGCCAACGTCCTGACTTTC. Protein product: CASSPYLTGANVLTF.